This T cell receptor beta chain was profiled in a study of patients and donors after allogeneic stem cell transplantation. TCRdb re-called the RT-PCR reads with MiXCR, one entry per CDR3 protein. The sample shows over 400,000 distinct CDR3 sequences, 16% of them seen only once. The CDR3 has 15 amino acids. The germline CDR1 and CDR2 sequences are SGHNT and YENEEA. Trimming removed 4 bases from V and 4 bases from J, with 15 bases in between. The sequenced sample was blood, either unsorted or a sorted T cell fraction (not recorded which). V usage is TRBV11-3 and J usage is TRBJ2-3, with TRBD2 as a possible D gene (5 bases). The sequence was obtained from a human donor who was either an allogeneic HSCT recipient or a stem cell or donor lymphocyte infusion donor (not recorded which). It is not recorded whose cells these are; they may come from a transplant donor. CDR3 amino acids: CASSSRTRAADTQYF. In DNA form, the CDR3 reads TGTGCCAGCAGCTCTCGGACTCGAGCGGCAGATACGCAGTATTTT. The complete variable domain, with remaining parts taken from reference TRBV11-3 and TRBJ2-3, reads EAGVVQSPRYKIIEKKQPVAFWCNPISGHNTLYWYLQNLGQGPELLIRYENEEAVDDSQLPKDRFSAERLKGVDSTLKIQPAELGDSAVYLCASSSRTRAADTQYFGPGTRLTVL.